This TCR beta chain is from a study of siplizumab effects on memory and regulatory T cells. Study observations and caveats: An assignable phenotype, naive or memory, was missing from roughly 84-95% of proliferating CD4+ or CD8+ clones. Siplizumab significantly reduced alloreactive sequences traceable to unstimulated CD4+ memory cells. The apparent diversity of naive T cells exceeded that of memory cells, and naive T cells seemed to make a major contribution to the alloresponse.

Details on this clone: The target antigen is unknown.

Profiling relied on immunoSEQ multiplex PCR, and the TCRdb table lists in-frame clones only, not all of them. The table records some 62,000 clones, 79% of them present only once. What was sequenced was memory CD4+ T cells sorted from blood. The TCR was taken from a human donor in good health.

CDR3 DNA: TGTGCCAGTAGTGCCCGTTTGTCCTCCTACGAGCAGTACTTC. This encodes CASSARLSSYEQYF. The rearrangement joins TRBV19 to TRBJ2-5; D is undetermined. The better agreement between TRBJ2-7 and the DNA end casts doubt on the J call. The V gene's germline CDR1 is LNHDA and CDR2 SQIVND (reference sequence). The CDR3 covers 14 residues.